Below, 14 T cell receptor beta chains from the same sample are listed, as sequenced in a study of blood T cell repertoires in COVID-19. Assay: immunoSEQ multiplex PCR; the TCRdb copy retains only in-frame clones and omits some. The data show 120,000 or so clones, 80% to 90% seen once. Sequenced: peripheral blood. The receptor set was obtained from a human donor in a cohort sampled during active COVID-19.

The V and J genes are TRBV6-2 or TRBV6-3 and TRBJ2-3, with D perhaps matching TRBD1 (5 bases). The CDR3 runs to 16 residues. Looked up from germline, CDR1 is MNHEY and CDR2 is SVGEGT. Trimming took off 0 bases at V and 2 bases at J, with 12 bases between the two ends. In DNA form, the CDR3 reads TGTGCCAGCAGTTACTCGTCCCAGGGTTACACAGATACGCAGTATTTT. It translates to CASSYSSQGYTDTQYF.

The rearrangement joins TRBV19 to TRBJ1-2; D is undetermined. CDR1 is LNHDA, CDR2 SQIVND, per germline (reference sequence). Trimming removed 5 bases from V and 2 bases from J, with 3 bases in between. The CDR3 consists of 11 residues. The CDR3 region has the DNA TGTGCCAGTAGTCGGAACTATGGCTACACCTTC. Residues: CASSRNYGYTF.

The chain has TRBV11-2 and TRBJ2-3; 9 bases agree with TRBD1. The CDR3 consists of 15 residues. V trimming: 6 bases; J trimming: 5 bases; junction bases outside the gene matches: 9. Germline CDR1 is SGHAT and CDR2 is FQNNGV. The CDR3 sequence: CASRNRDRAEDTQYF. The CDR3 DNA reads TGTGCCAGCAGGAACCGGGACAGGGCGGAAGATACGCAGTATTTT.

V usage is TRBV5-1 and J usage is TRBJ2-2; the D gene is possibly TRBD1 (6 bases). Germline loops: CDR1 SGHRS, CDR2 YFSETQ. The CDR3 has 15 amino acids. V was shortened by 1 base and J by 2 bases, with 9 bases between the two germline ends. Written as DNA, the CDR3 is TGCGCCAGCAGCTTGAGACAGGACAACACCGGGGAGCTGTTTTTT. Its translation: CASSLRQDNTGELFF.

This clone was observed a single time. The CDR3, as DNA: TGTGCCAGCAGCTTAGCCGGGACCTACGAGCAGTACTTC. Its protein is CASSLAGTYEQYF. The chain recombines TRBV5-8 with TRBJ2-7; the D gene is possibly TRBD2 (5 bases). Trimming pared 2 bases from V and 2 bases from J, leaving 8 bases between. Looked up from germline, CDR1 is SGHTS and CDR2 is YDEGEE. This CDR3 is 13 amino acids long.

The rearrangement joins TRBV18 to TRBJ2-7; D perhaps matches TRBD1 (6 bases). This CDR3 is 15 amino acids long. The V and J ends lost 3 bases and 2 bases respectively, with 14 bases between them. Per germline, CDR1 KGHSH and CDR2 LQKENI. The CDR3 DNA sequence: TGTGCCAGCTCACCTAGCCTGGACAGCGCCTACGAGCAGTACTTC. As protein: CASSPSLDSAYEQYF.

The rearrangement links TRBV9 to TRBJ2-1, with TRBD1 matching over 10 bases. V trimming: 3 bases; J trimming: 2 bases; junction bases outside the gene matches: 2. From germline, CDR1 is SGDLS and CDR2 YYNGEE. This CDR3 contains 15 residues. CDR3 DNA sequence: TGTGCCAGCAGCGCCGGACAGGGGGCCTACAATGAGCAGTTCTTC. Translated: CASSAGQGAYNEQFF.

The gene calls are TRBV28 and TRBJ2-7; maybe TRBD1 (7 bases). Germline assignment: CDR1 MDHEN and CDR2 SYDVKM. V shed 5 bases and J shed 1 base, with 15 bases lying between them. This CDR3 is built from 15 residues. Here the CDR3 DNA reads TGTGCCAGCAGTCGGGGCCAGGGGGGATCCTACGAGCAGTACTTC. This gives the protein CASSRGQGGSYEQYF.

V usage is TRBV6-2 or TRBV6-3 and J usage is TRBJ2-1; no reliable D call. Trimming pared 3 bases from V and 4 bases from J, leaving 13 bases between. This CDR3 contains 15 residues. CDR1 and CDR2 (germline): MNHEY, SVGEGT. CDR3 bases: TGTGCCAGCAGTTATCGAGTAACTCCGTACAATGAGCAGTTCTTC. Its translation is CASSYRVTPYNEQFF.

This chain connects TRBV27 to TRBJ2-7, with 10 bases lining up with TRBD2. The CDR3 has 18 residues. Trimming cost V 5 bases and J 2 bases; bases outside gene matches: 15. From germline, CDR1 is MNHEY and CDR2 SMNVEV (reference sequence). The CDR3 spells CASSTPWSGGDHPYEQYF. In DNA, the CDR3 is TGTGCCAGCAGTACCCCCTGGAGCGGGGGGGATCATCCCTACGAGCAGTACTTC.

J is TRBJ2-1 and V is TRBV6-1, with a tentative D call TRBD1 (6 bases). The CDR3 has 14 residues. The germline V gene encodes CDR1 MNHNS and CDR2 SASEGT. V lost 1 base and J lost 7, with 11 bases in between. CDR3 sequence: CASSEVWQGNEQFF. In DNA form, the CDR3 reads TGTGCCAGCAGTGAAGTTTGGCAGGGGAATGAGCAGTTCTTC.

V and J are TRBV4-2 and TRBJ1-1, with TRBD1 matching 8 bases. Germline-derived CDR1 and CDR2 are LGHNA and YNFKEQ. The CDR3 spans 14 residues. The junction had 4 bases not matched to a gene; V was cut back by 0 bases and J by 7 bases. The CDR3 is CASSQEVGTGEAFF. As DNA, the CDR3 is TGTGCCAGCAGCCAAGAGGTGGGGACAGGTGAAGCTTTCTTT.

This chain's CDR3 is CASSLGETSTSSTDTQYF. DNA of the CDR3: TGTGCCAGCAGCTTAGGGGAGACTAGTACCTCTAGCACAGATACGCAGTATTTT. This sequence joins TRBV11-2 and TRBJ2-3, with D possibly matching TRBD2 (6 bases). This CDR3 is 18 amino acids long. V gave up 1 base and J gave up 0 bases, with 17 bases separating them. Germline CDR1 SGHAT, CDR2 FQNNGV.

The chain joins TRBV5-1 to TRBJ1-4; tentatively, D is TRBD1 (6 bases). The CDR3 loop spans 13 amino acids. Germline CDR1 and CDR2: SGHRS and YFSETQ. Deletions cut 5 bases from V and 8 bases from J, with 13 bases between. For the CDR3, the DNA is TGCGCCAGCAGTCCAGGGGTGGAGGAAAAACTGTTTTTT. Amino acids: CASSPGVEEKLFF. The full variable domain, in which reference TRBV5-1 and TRBJ1-4 provide the parts outside the CDR3, is KAGVTQTPRYLIKTRGQQVTLSCSPISGHRSVSWYQQTPGQGLQFLFEYFSETQRNKGNFPGRFSGRQFSNSRSEMNVSTLELGDSALYLCASSPGVEEKLFFGSGTQLSVL.